This TCR beta chain emerged from a study of vaccination and CD4 T cells after COVID-19. Study-wide points: Among reactive clones from convalescent patients, a median about 83% appeared only post-vaccination.

Treatment meaning: approximately nine-day PBMC culture with coronavirus spike peptide pools or control peptides (ViraFEST assay). The Oncomine TCR Beta short-read assay generated sequence data from the DNA of cultured CD4+ T cells. TCRdb fed the PCR reads into MiXCR, producing one record per CDR3 protein. This table holds just over 15,000 distinct CDR3 sequences, roughly 74% found once. A word on this clonotype: Antigen specificity is unknown.

This sequence was found in a human donor who had recovered from COVID-19. The sample comprised CD4+ T cells from blood, cultured in vitro.

CDR3 in amino acids: CATSRVAVKGSFLSYNEQFF. In DNA form, the CDR3 reads TGTGCCACCAGCAGAGTGGCAGTCAAGGGGTCTTTCCTATCCTACAATGAGCAGTTCTTC. This rearrangement joins TRBV15 to TRBJ2-1, with D possibly matching TRBD1 (5 bases). Per germline, CDR1 LNHNV and CDR2 YYDKDF (reference sequence). V was shortened by 1 base and J by 1 base, with 23 bases between the two germline ends. This CDR3 has 20 residues.